Listed below are T cell receptor beta chains from one sample, sequenced in a study of control samples from healthy donors and cancer patients. Method: immunoSEQ multiplex PCR; TCRdb's copy keeps in-frame clones and lacks some. The table includes over 100,000 clones, 80% to 90% detected once. The sequenced sample consisted of blood. The origin of the receptors is a woman in her fifties or sixties in good health. Each CDR3 is given with its conserved first and last residue. A D gene is named only where the DNA matches it firmly. Only part of the rows carry a size: once, few, many, or a class if the clone is expanded.

D gene,J gene,V gene,clone size,CDR3 DNA,CDR3 protein
-,TRBJ2-2,TRBV6-2/TRBV6-3,once,TGTGCCAGCAGACCTAGGACTGGTACCGGGGAGCTGTTTTTT,CASRPRTGTGELFF
-,TRBJ2-1,TRBV7-9,-,TGTGCCAGCAGCGGGCAGAGCTCCTACAATGAGCAGTTCTTC,CASSGQSSYNEQFF
TRBD1,TRBJ1-5,TRBV27,-,TGTGCCAGCAGTTTAGTGAGGGGGCCCAATCAGCCCCAGCATTTT,CASSLVRGPNQPQHF
-,TRBJ2-3,TRBV10-1,-,TGCGCCAGCAGTGAGATATCGGGTCCATCGCACTCCGATACGCAGTATTTT,CASSEISGPSHSDTQYF
-,TRBJ1-5,TRBV6-1,-,TGTGCCAGCAGTGAAGGATTTAGGGGACAGCCCCAGCATTTT,CASSEGFRGQPQHF
-,TRBJ2-7,TRBV29-1,-,TGCAGCGTTGAGGACAGCCGATACTCCTACGAGCAGTACTTC,CSVEDSRYSYEQYF
-,TRBJ2-2,TRBV7-3,-,TGTGCCAGCAGCTTGTTCCAGGGGTACACCGGGGAGCTGTTTTTT,CASSLFQGYTGELFF
TRBD1,TRBJ2-2,TRBV30,once,TGTGCCTGGATGTTTCAGGGGGCCGGGGAGCTGTTTTTT,CAWMFQGAGELFF
-,TRBJ2-1,TRBV6-5,-,TGTGCCAGCAGTTACGAGCTGCGGAATGAGCAGTTCTTC,CASSYELRNEQFF
TRBD1,TRBJ1-1,TRBV30,-,TGTGCCTGGGCAAGACAGGGTGAAGCTTTCTTT,CAWARQGEAFF
-,TRBJ1-1,TRBV27,-,TGTGCCAGCAGCCTCCGTTGGACCCTGGGCACTGAAGCTTTCTTT,CASSLRWTLGTEAFF
-,TRBJ2-7,TRBV27,-,TGTGCCAGCAGTTTAAGGGTACCACCATCCTACGAGCAGTACTTC,CASSLRVPPSYEQYF
-,TRBJ2-2,TRBV5-6,-,TGTGCCAGCAGCTGGGGAGTCGGGGAGCTGTTTTTT,CASSWGVGELFF
-,TRBJ1-6,TRBV28,once,TGTGCCAGCAGTTTGGTCTTTCGGTCACCCCTCCACTTT,CASSLVFRSPLHF
TRBD1,TRBJ2-5,TRBV7-9,medium-sized,TGTGCCAGCAGCTTAGGGACAGGGGGCCCCCAAGAGACCCAGTACTTC,CASSLGTGGPQETQYF
TRBD2,TRBJ2-3,TRBV27,once,TGTGCCAGCAGACCTAGCGGGGAGGGTACAGATACGCAGTATTTT,CASRPSGEGTDTQYF
TRBD1,TRBJ2-7,TRBV4-1,-,TGCGCCAGCAGCCAAGTGGACAGGGTTTCCTACGAGCAGTACTTC,CASSQVDRVSYEQYF
TRBD1,TRBJ1-5,TRBV5-1,-,TGCGCCAGCAGCTTGGGCGACAGGGACAATCAGCCCCAGCATTTT,CASSLGDRDNQPQHF
-,TRBJ1-4,TRBV9,-,TGTGCCAGCAGCGTAGACCTTTTGAGCGAAAAACTGTTTTTT,CASSVDLLSEKLFF
TRBD1,TRBJ2-3,TRBV11-2,-,TGTGCCAGCAGCCTAAACCGGGACAGGGGGCAAGATACGCAGTATTTT,CASSLNRDRGQDTQYF
TRBD1,TRBJ1-2,TRBV3-1/TRBV3-2,-,TGTGCCAGCAGCCAAGACAGGGGGCGCGGCTACACCTTC,CASSQDRGRGYTF
-,TRBJ2-3,TRBV9,-,TGTGCCAGCAGCGTAGGGGGCACAGATACGCAGTATTTT,CASSVGGTDTQYF
-,TRBJ2-1,TRBV7-2,-,TGTGCCAGCAGCTTAGCGGGGACTAATGAGCAGTTCTTC,CASSLAGTNEQFF
TRBD1,TRBJ2-3,TRBV18,-,TGTGCCAGCTCACCAGGGACAGGGAGGTCGCTTGGTAGGACAGATACGCAGTATTTT,CASSPGTGRSLGRTDTQYF
TRBD2,TRBJ2-3,TRBV5-1,-,TGCGCCAGCAGCTTGTCGTCAAGCGGGGGGAGGGATACGCAGTATTTT,CASSLSSSGGRDTQYF
-,TRBJ1-3,TRBV5-1,-,TGCGCCAGCAGCCCTCAAGGGATCTCTGGAAACACCATATATTTT,CASSPQGISGNTIYF
TRBD1,TRBJ1-6,TRBV5-1,-,TGCGCCAGCAGTTTGACAGGGGGAATTTCACCCCTCCACTTT,CASSLTGGISPLHF
-,TRBJ2-3,TRBV7-3,once,TGTGCCAGCAGCACGTCCGGGACTAGCACAGATACGCAGTATTTT,CASSTSGTSTDTQYF
-,TRBJ1-2,TRBV30,-,TGTGCCTGGAGTCATCACTATGGCTACACCTTC,CAWSHHYGYTF
TRBD2,TRBJ2-1,TRBV19,once,TGTGCCAGTAGTCCCATGAGCGGGGGGTACAATGAGCAGTTCTTC,CASSPMSGGYNEQFF
TRBD2,TRBJ2-1,TRBV9,-,TGTGCCAGCAGCGTTTTAGCGGGGATATACAATGAGCAGTTCTTC,CASSVLAGIYNEQFF
-,TRBJ2-3,TRBV7-9,-,TGTGCCAGCAGCCTCCCCCCGGGACATCGACCTTCAGATACGCAGTATTTT,CASSLPPGHRPSDTQYF
-,TRBJ1-2,TRBV5-1,-,TGCGCCAGCAGCTTGTTGGGACTCCCCCAAGGGGGCTACACCTTC,CASSLLGLPQGGYTF
-,TRBJ1-1,TRBV30,-,TGTGCCTGGAGTGTGCCTACTGAAGCTTTCTTT,CAWSVPTEAFF
-,TRBJ2-7,TRBV6-5,-,TGTGCCAGCAGTTACTCGGACGGCTTCTACGAGCAGTACTTC,CASSYSDGFYEQYF
-,TRBJ2-7,TRBV4-1,-,TGCGCCAGCAGCCAAGAGGCAGGGGAGACCTACGAGCAGTACTTC,CASSQEAGETYEQYF
-,TRBJ2-5,TRBV3-1/TRBV3-2,-,TGTGCCAGCAGCCATCGACAGTTAGAGACCCAGTACTTC,CASSHRQLETQYF
-,TRBJ1-5,TRBV11-2,once,TGTGCCAGCAGTTTGGGAGGGGTTAGCAATCAGCCCCAGCATTTT,CASSLGGVSNQPQHF
-,TRBJ1-2,TRBV3-1/TRBV3-2,-,TGTGCCAGCAGCCACGCTGCTGAGGGTCTGCGTGGCTACACCTTC,CASSHAAEGLRGYTF
-,TRBJ2-3,TRBV10-3,-,TGTGCCATCAGTGAGTCGAACGCTGATACGCAGTATTTT,CAISESNADTQYF
-,TRBJ2-5,TRBV5-3,-,TGTGCCAGAAGCCAACAACTACAAGAGACCCAGTACTTC,CARSQQLQETQYF
-,TRBJ1-2,TRBV30,-,TGTGCCTGGAGTAACCTTGGTGGCTACACCTTC,CAWSNLGGYTF
-,TRBJ2-2,TRBV18,-,TGTGCCAGCTCACTCGCTACATTCAACACCGGGGAGCTGTTTTTT,CASSLATFNTGELFF
-,TRBJ2-5,TRBV18,-,TGTGCCAGCTCCAAAATAGCGGTAGAGACCCAGTACTTC,CASSKIAVETQYF
TRBD2,TRBJ2-1,TRBV4-1,-,TGCGCCAGCAGCTCAGGGACTAGCGGGAGGTTCAGTAGGAATGAGCAGTTCTTC,CASSSGTSGRFSRNEQFF
-,TRBJ2-6,TRBV7-2,-,TGTGCCAGCAGCCCCGACAGGTTCACTGGGGCCAACGTCCTGACTTTC,CASSPDRFTGANVLTF
-,TRBJ2-5,TRBV20-1,-,TGCAGTGCTAGTGCTCCCCAAGCCAGGGAGACCCAGTACTTC,CSASAPQARETQYF
TRBD2,TRBJ2-3,TRBV6-6,-,TGTGCCACCCATCGGCGGGAGAGGAGCACAGATACGCAGTATTTT,CATHRRERSTDTQYF
-,TRBJ2-5,TRBV18,-,TGTGCCAGCTCACCAGCCGGAGAGGAGACCCAGTACTTC,CASSPAGEETQYF
TRBD1,TRBJ2-7,TRBV30,-,TGTGCCTGGAGCCCTTTACAGGGGGCCTCATACGAGCAGTACTTC,CAWSPLQGASYEQYF
-,TRBJ1-1,TRBV4-3,-,TGCGCCAGCAGCCAAGACAGGGCTGGGAACACTGAAGCTTTCTTT,CASSQDRAGNTEAFF
-,TRBJ1-2,TRBV6-5,-,TGTGCCAGCAGTTCGGGGCCCTATGGCTACACCTTC,CASSSGPYGYTF